This record covers a single T cell receptor (beta chain). The antigen is undetermined. The sample comes from a study of cytotoxic CD8 clonotypes in ibrutinib-treated CLL. Libraries were prepared by immunoSEQ multiplex PCR; TCRdb keeps only in-frame clonotypes and omits some of them. The table shows fewer than 90,000 clones, with about 86% occurring only once. Whole-study results and caveats: Sustained-remission and progressing patients were not sampled at matched times.

The V gene lost 3 bases and the J gene lost 1 base, with 9 bases spanning the gap. The germline gives CDR1 MDHEN, CDR2 SYDVKM. The CDR3 is made up of 14 amino acids. The clonotype comes from a human donor with chronic lymphocytic leukemia. The starting material was PBMCs, obtained before ibrutinib treatment. This chain links TRBV28 with TRBJ1-2; a weak D match, TRBD1 (5 bases). Here the CDR3 DNA reads TGTGCCAGCAGTTTGGGGACGATTAACTATGGCTACACCTTC. It codes for CASSLGTINYGYTF.